This T cell receptor (beta chain) was sequenced during a study of cytomegalovirus exposure and HLA in healthy donors. Each donor was nominally healthy when sampled (though unrecorded immune exposures were likely). In the PCR, 60 Vbeta and 13 Jbeta primers were used. Measured with immunoSEQ multiplex PCR; TCRdb has only the in-frame clones, and not every one. The sample carries about 180,000 clones, over 70% recorded once. Sequenced: PBMCs. This clonotype was obtained from a middle-aged man in good health and CMV-seronegative.

The CDR3 reads CASRPQGNTEAFF. In nucleotides, the CDR3 is TGTGCCAGCAGACCACAGGGGAACACTGAAGCTTTCTTT. The V call is TRBV6-6, the J call TRBJ1-1; TRBD1 is a possible D gene (6 bases). The CDR3 is 13 amino acids. Germline assignment: CDR1 MNHNY and CDR2 SVGAGI (reference sequence). Trimming removed 6 bases at V and 1 base at J, with 9 bases between.